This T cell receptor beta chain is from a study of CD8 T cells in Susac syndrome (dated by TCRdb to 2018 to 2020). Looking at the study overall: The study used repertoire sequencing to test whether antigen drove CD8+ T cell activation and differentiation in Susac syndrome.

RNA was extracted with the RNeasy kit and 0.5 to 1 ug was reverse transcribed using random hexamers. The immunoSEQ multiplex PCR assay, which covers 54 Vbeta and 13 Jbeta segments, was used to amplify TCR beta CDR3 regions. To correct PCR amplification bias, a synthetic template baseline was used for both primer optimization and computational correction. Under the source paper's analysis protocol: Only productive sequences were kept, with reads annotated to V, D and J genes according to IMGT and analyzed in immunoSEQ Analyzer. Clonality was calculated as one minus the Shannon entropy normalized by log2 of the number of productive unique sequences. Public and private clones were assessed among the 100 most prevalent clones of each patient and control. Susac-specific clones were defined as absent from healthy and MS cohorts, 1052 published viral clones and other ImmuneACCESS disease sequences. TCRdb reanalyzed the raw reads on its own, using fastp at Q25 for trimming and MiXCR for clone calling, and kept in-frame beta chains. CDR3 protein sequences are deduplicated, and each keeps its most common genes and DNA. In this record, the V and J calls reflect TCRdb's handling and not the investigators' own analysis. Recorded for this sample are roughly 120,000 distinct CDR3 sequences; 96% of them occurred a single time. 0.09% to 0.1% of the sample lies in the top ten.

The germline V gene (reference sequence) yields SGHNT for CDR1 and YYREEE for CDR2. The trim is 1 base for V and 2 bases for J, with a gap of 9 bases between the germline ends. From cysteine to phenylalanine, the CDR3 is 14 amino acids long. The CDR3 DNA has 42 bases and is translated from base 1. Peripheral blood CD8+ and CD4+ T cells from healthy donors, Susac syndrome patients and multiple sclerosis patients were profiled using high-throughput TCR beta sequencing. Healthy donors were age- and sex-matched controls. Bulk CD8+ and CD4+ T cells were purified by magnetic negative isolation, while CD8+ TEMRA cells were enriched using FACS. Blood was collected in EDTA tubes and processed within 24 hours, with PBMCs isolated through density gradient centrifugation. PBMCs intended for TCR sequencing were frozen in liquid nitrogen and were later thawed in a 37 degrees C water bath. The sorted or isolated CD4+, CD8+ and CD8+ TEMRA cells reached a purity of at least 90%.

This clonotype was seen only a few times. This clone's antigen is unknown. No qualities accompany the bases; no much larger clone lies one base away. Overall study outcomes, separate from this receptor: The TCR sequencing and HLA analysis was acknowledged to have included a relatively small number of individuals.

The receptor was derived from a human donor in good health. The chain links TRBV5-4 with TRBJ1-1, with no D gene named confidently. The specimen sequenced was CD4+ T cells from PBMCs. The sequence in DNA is TGTGCCAGCAGCTTGCAGCCACCAAACACTGAAGCTTTCTTT. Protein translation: CASSLQPPNTEAFF.